This T cell receptor beta chain derives from a study of T cell changes during pregnancy in multiple sclerosis. Libraries were prepared by immunoSEQ multiplex PCR; TCRdb keeps only in-frame clonotypes and omits some of them. The sample yields more than 65,000 clones, more than 80% seen once. V shed 3 bases, J shed 4 bases, and the junction held 4 bases outside the gene matches. The germline gives CDR1 LNHDA, CDR2 SQIVND (reference sequence). The CDR3 has 14 amino acids. The sequencing used CD4+ T cells from peripheral blood mononuclear cells, collected before pregnancy. The rearrangement uses TRBV19 and TRBJ1-2; TRBD1 agrees at 8 bases. This clonotype originated in a female donor with multiple sclerosis, enrolled in a pregnancy study. For the CDR3, the DNA is TGTGCCAGTAGTATTTTGGACAGGGCCTATGGCTACACCTTC. It codes for CASSILDRAYGYTF.